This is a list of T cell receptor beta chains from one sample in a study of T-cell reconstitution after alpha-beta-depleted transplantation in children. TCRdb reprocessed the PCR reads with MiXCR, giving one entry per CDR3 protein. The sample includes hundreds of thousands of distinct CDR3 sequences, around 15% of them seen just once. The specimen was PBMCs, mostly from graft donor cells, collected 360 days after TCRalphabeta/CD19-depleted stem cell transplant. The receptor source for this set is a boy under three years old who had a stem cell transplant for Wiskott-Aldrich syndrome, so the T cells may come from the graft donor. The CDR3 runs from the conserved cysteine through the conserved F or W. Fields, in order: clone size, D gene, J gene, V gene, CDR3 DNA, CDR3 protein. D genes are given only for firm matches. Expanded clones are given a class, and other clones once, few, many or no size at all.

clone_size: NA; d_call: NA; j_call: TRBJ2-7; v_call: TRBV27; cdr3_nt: TGTGCCAGCAGGGACCTTTCGCGGGCCTACGAGCAGTACTTC; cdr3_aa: CASRDLSRAYEQYF
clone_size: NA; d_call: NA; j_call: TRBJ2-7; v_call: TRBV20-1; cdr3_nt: TGCAGTGCCCTCCAGGGGACTGACTATTCCTACGAGCAGTACTTC; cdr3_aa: CSALQGTDYSYEQYF
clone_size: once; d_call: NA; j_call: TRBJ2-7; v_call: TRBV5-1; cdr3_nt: TGCGCCAGCAGCCCCCTGGATTCCCCCGGTGGCGAGCAGTACTTC; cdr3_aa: CASSPLDSPGGEQYF
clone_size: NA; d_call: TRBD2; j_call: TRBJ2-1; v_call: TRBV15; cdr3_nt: TGTGCCACCAGCCACCGACTAGCGGGGGGGCCTGAGCAGTTCTTC; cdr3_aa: CATSHRLAGGPEQFF
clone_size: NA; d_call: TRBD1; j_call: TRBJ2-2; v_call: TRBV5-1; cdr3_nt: TGCGCCAGCAGAGGGGACAGGGGATACACCGGGGAGCTGTTTTTT; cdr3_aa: CASRGDRGYTGELFF
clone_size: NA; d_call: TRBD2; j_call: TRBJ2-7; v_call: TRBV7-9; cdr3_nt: TGTGCCAGCAGCTTCGGGGGACTAGCGGGGGGCTCCTACGAGCAGTACTTC; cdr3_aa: CASSFGGLAGGSYEQYF
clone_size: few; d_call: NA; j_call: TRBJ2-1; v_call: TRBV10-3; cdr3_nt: TGTGCCATCAGTGGACAAAGCTCCTACAATGAGCAGTTCTTC; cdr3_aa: CAISGQSSYNEQFF
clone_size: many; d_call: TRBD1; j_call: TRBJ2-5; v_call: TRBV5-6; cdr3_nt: TGTGCCAGCAGCCCGGACAGGGGGTTAGTGGAGACCCAGTACTTC; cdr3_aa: CASSPDRGLVETQYF
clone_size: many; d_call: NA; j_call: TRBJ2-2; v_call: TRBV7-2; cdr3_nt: TGTGCCAGCAGCCCGACGGGGGGCAACACCGGGGAGCTGTTTTTT; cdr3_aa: CASSPTGGNTGELFF
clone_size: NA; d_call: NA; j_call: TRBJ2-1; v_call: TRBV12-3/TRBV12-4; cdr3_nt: TGTGCCAGCACTCCGACAGGTTTCTCCTACAATGAGCAGTTCTTC; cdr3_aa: CASTPTGFSYNEQFF